The sequence of this TCR beta chain was determined in a study of patients and donors after allogeneic stem cell transplantation (dated by TCRdb to about 2020). This clonotype is characterized as large (0.1 to 1%). Its antigen is not yet known. It has no much larger one-base neighbor in the sample; base qualities were not kept. The receptor library was made with RT-PCR. Instrument used: NextSeq 550. The public reads were quality trimmed at Q25 with fastp and then assembled into clones with MiXCR by TCRdb, keeping productive beta chains. Every CDR3 protein is listed once, alongside the most common genes and DNA of its rows. This sample is represented by several hundred distinct CDR3 sequences; about 0.8% of them were singletons. The ten most abundant clones make up roughly 47% of the sample. CDR1 and CDR2, looked up from the germline V gene, are SQVTM and ANQGSEA. Germline trimming amounts to 6 bases on V and 7 bases on J, with 2 as the count of junction bases outside the gene matches. The cysteine opens and the phenylalanine closes a CDR3 of 10 amino acids. The only DNA kept is the CDR3, 30 bases in frame from the first base.

The sequenced sample was blood, either unsorted or a sorted T cell fraction (not recorded which). The TCR was taken from a human donor who was either an allogeneic HSCT recipient or a stem cell or donor lymphocyte infusion donor (not recorded which). It is not recorded whose cells these are; they may come from a transplant donor. The sequence joins TRBV29-1 to TRBJ1-1; 7 bases in the junction line up with TRBD1. The nucleotides read TGCAGCGTGGGACAGAATGAAGCTTTCTTT. Translated, this gives CSVGQNEAFF.